This T cell receptor (beta chain) was recorded in a study of cytomegalovirus exposure and HLA in healthy donors. The junction had 9 bases not matched to a gene; V was cut back by 6 bases and J by 2 bases. The CDR3 runs to 16 residues. Germline V gene lookup returns CDR1 MNHEY and CDR2 SMNVEV (reference sequence). 60 Vbeta and 13 Jbeta primers were used in PCR. Profiling relied on immunoSEQ multiplex PCR, and the TCRdb table lists in-frame clones only, not all of them. Of more than 90,000 clones listed, 65% to 85% are singletons. The chain is built from TRBV27 and TRBJ2-7, with 11 bases matching TRBD2. This TCR was recovered from a man aged 50 to 60 in good health and CMV-seropositive. The sample taken for sequencing was PBMCs. The CDR3 nucleotides read TGTGCCAGCAGGACACCCCTAGCGGGGGGACCCTACGAGCAGTACTTC. Protein sequence: CASRTPLAGGPYEQYF.